This T cell receptor (beta chain) originates from a study of CD8+CD57+ T cells in acquired aplastic anemia. For the study at large: Roughly 3 ug was the average amount of DNA from sorted CD4+ and CD8+ cells.

An expansion of CD8+CD57+ cells by flow cytometry had been shown in patients chosen for sequencing. With V trimmed by 6 bases and J by 8 bases, 6 bases remained unmatched. Germline values: CDR1 KGHSH, CDR2 LQKENI. The CDR3 length is 14 residues. Genomic DNA served as template for TCR beta VDJ and CDR3 profiling. TCRdb ran MiXCR on the reads and lists one entry per CDR3 protein. The sample consists of hundreds of thousands of distinct CDR3 sequences, about a third of them appearing once. The sequenced material came from sorted CD4+, CD8+, or CD8+CD57+ T cells (not recorded which) from PBMCs. The source of this sequence is a human donor with aplastic anemia. The rearrangement links TRBV18 to TRBJ1-6, with 8 bases lining up with TRBD1. The CDR3 nucleotides are TGTGCCAGCTCCCAAGACAGGGGCGATTCACCCCTCCACTTT. This codes for CASSQDRGDSPLHF.